Each of the 29 T cell receptor beta chains below was sequenced from the same sample in a study of shared clonotypes between healthy human individuals. The protocol was immunoSEQ multiplex PCR, while the TCRdb copy is restricted to in-frame clones and leaves out a portion. Among roughly 2 million clones listed, 85% to 95% were seen once. What was sequenced was naive CD4+ T cells sorted from blood. The subset is: CD45RA+ positively selected. The receptors stem from a man aged 18 to 29 in good health.

Concerning this clone itself: At the DNA level, this CDR3 is encoded by other sequences in the same sample as well. The chain joins TRBV2 to TRBJ1-1; TRBD1 might be the D (5 bases). Germline CDR1 is SNHLY and CDR2 is FYNNEI. Trimming cost V 6 bases and J 1 base, with 9 bases left between them. The length of the CDR3 is 13 residues. CDR3 residues: CASRRGANTEAFF. The DNA of the CDR3 is TGTGCCAGCAGGAGGGGAGCGAACACTGAAGCTTTCTTT.

V usage is TRBV4-2 and J usage is TRBJ1-4; D remains unclear. Trimming took off 5 bases at V and 2 bases at J, with 12 bases between the two ends. Germline V lookup: CDR1 LGHNA, CDR2 YNFKEQ. The length of the CDR3 is 15 residues. CDR3 region: CASSWTIGTNEKLFF. As DNA, the CDR3 is TGTGCCAGCAGCTGGACCATTGGGACTAATGAAAAACTGTTTTTT.

The chain is built from TRBV18 and TRBJ2-7; no clear D. CDR1 and CDR2 from the germline V gene are KGHSH and LQKENI. The ends were cut back, 2 bases at V and 2 bases at J, with 13 bases in the middle. The CDR3 covers 15 residues. The CDR3 DNA reads TGTGCCAGCTCACCAGGCTCGGTCCCAGCCTACGAGCAGTACTTC. Its protein is CASSPGSVPAYEQYF.

This clone was observed a single time. The chain links TRBV5-4 to TRBJ1-1, with no clear D. Germline V gene data show CDR1 as SGHNT and CDR2 as YYREEE (reference sequence). V shed 0 bases and J shed 11 bases, with 14 bases lying between them. This CDR3 contains 13 residues. The CDR3 sequence is CASSLESGRLAFF. CDR3 DNA: TGTGCCAGCAGCTTGGAGTCGGGAAGGCTGGCTTTCTTT.

The chain is built from TRBV25-1 and TRBJ2-1; D is possibly TRBD2 (5 bases). This CDR3 spans 15 amino acids. The ends were cut back, 4 bases at V and 1 base at J, with 11 bases in the middle. Germline V gene lookup returns CDR1 MGHDK and CDR2 SYGVNS. Written as DNA, the CDR3 is TGTGCCAGCAGTGCCCGCGGGTATTCCTACAATGAGCAGTTCTTC. Protein sequence: CASSARGYSYNEQFF.

About this clone: The same CDR3 is also encoded by other DNA sequences in this sample. The chain recombines TRBV5-1 with TRBJ1-4, with D uncertain. This CDR3 is 14 amino acids long. V gave up 0 bases and J gave up 4 bases, with 7 bases separating them. Germline-derived CDR1 and CDR2 are SGHRS and YFSETQ. The CDR3 DNA follows: TGCGCCAGCAGCTTGGTCGGTTATAATGAAAAACTGTTTTTT. Its translation is CASSLVGYNEKLFF.

The V gene is TRBV7-2, the J gene TRBJ2-1; 8 bases map to TRBD2. This CDR3 is 14 amino acids long. Germline V gene lookup returns CDR1 SGHTA and CDR2 FQGNSA. Trimming at V came to 3 bases and at J to 5 bases, leaving 3 bases not matched to a gene. The CDR3 region has the DNA TGTGCCAGCAGCTTGACTAGCGCAAACAATGAGCAGTTCTTC. Its protein is CASSLTSANNEQFF.

In regard to this clone: Other DNA sequences from this sample encode an identical CDR3 as well. The rearrangement uses TRBV30 and TRBJ2-5; tentatively, D is TRBD1 (6 bases). CDR1 GTSNPN and CDR2 SVGIG come from the germline V gene (reference sequence). The CDR3 has 13 residues. Deletions cut 3 bases from V and 2 bases from J, with 10 bases between. As DNA, the CDR3 is TGTGCCTGGAGCCAGGGGCTACAAGAGACCCAGTACTTC. Amino acid sequence: CAWSQGLQETQYF.

The J gene is TRBJ2-7, the V gene TRBV19, with D perhaps matching TRBD2 (5 bases). V shed 3 bases and J shed 2 bases, with 11 bases lying between them. CDR1 and CDR2 (germline): LNHDA, SQIVND (reference sequence). CDR3 length equals 14 residues. The CDR3 region is CASSITGNTYEQYF. CDR3 nucleotide sequence: TGTGCCAGTAGTATTACCGGGAATACCTACGAGCAGTACTTC.

This clone was detected only a few times. The gene calls are TRBV7-9 and TRBJ1-2; D is possibly TRBD1 (6 bases). The CDR3 consists of 12 residues. Germline-derived CDR1 and CDR2 are SEHNR and FQNEAQ (reference sequence). The ends were cut back, 7 bases at V and 8 bases at J, with 14 bases in the middle. CDR3 in amino acids: CASTSGAKGYTF. CDR3 coding DNA: TGTGCCAGCACCTCGGGGGCTAAGGGCTACACCTTC.

J is TRBJ2-7 and V is TRBV5-1; perhaps TRBD2 as D (5 bases). The V end lost 7 bases, the J end lost 4 bases, and 12 bases lay between the germline ends. This CDR3 is built from 12 residues. Germline loops: CDR1 SGHRS, CDR2 YFSETQ. CDR3: CASRGLEYEQYF. The CDR3 region has the DNA TGCGCCAGCCGGGGTTTAGAGTACGAGCAGTACTTC. The entire variable domain, with the rest obtained from reference TRBV5-1 and TRBJ2-7, is as follows: KAGVTQTPRYLIKTRGQQVTLSCSPISGHRSVSWYQQTPGQGLQFLFEYFSETQRNKGNFPGRFSGRQFSNSRSEMNVSTLELGDSALYLCASRGLEYEQYFGPGTRLTVT.

The chain links TRBV7-2 to TRBJ1-1; D is unclear. Germline CDR1 reads SGHTA; CDR2 reads FQGNSA. The CDR3 contains 13 residues. V gave up 3 bases and J gave up 4 bases, with 9 bases separating them. DNA for the CDR3: TGTGCCAGCAGCTTTTGGAGGGCCACTGAAGCTTTCTTT. This codes for CASSFWRATEAFF.

The V and J genes are TRBV28 and TRBJ2-2; D is possibly TRBD1 (5 bases). The CDR3 sequence is 13 residues long. CDR1 and CDR2 from the germline V gene are MDHEN and SYDVKM. V lost 6 bases to trimming and J lost 6 bases, with 11 bases between them. CDR3: CASSWGAPGELFF. The CDR3 DNA reads as TGTGCCAGCAGCTGGGGCGCCCCCGGGGAGCTGTTTTTT. Combining the CDR3 with reference TRBV28 and TRBJ2-2 gives the whole variable domain DVKVTQSSRYLVKRTGEKVFLECVQDMDHENMFWYRQDPGLGLRLIYFSYDVKMKEKGDIPEGYSVSREKKERFSLILESASTNQTSMYLCASSWGAPGELFFGEGSRLTVL.

In the case of this clone: Other DNA sequences of this sample code for an identical CDR3. The chain has TRBV18 and TRBJ1-1, with no clear D. V was clipped by 3 bases and J by 1 base, with 6 bases between them. CDR3 length equals 13 residues. Germline V gene lookup returns CDR1 KGHSH and CDR2 LQKENI. The CDR3 sequence is CASSPDQNTEAFF. DNA for the CDR3: TGTGCCAGCTCACCCGACCAGAACACTGAAGCTTTCTTT.

This clone was observed a single time. The chain uses TRBV7-9 and TRBJ2-5; D is unresolved. Germline loops: CDR1 SEHNR, CDR2 FQNEAQ (reference sequence). The V and J ends lost 0 bases and 5 bases respectively, with 13 bases between them. The length of the CDR3 is 15 residues. The CDR3: CASSLAFTHEETQYF. CDR3 nucleotides: TGTGCCAGCAGCTTAGCGTTCACTCACGAGGAGACCCAGTACTTC.

In regard to this clone: A much larger clone differs by one base, so this may be a read error. This sequence joins TRBV6-5 and TRBJ1-1; possibly TRBD1 for D (6 bases). Germline lookup yields CDR1 MNHEY and CDR2 SVGAGI. CDR3 length equals 14 residues. The CDR3 DNA sequence: TGTGCCAGCAGACCGGACAGTCCACGCACTGAAGCTTTATTT. This codes for CASRPDSPRTEALF.

This rearrangement joins TRBV6-7 to TRBJ1-4; TRBD1 aligns across 8 bases. TRBV6-7 is identified as an open reading frame with a role that is uncertain. There are 16 residues in the CDR3. V shed 6 bases and J 1 base; nucleotides not matched to a gene: 7. The CDR3 sequence: CASRHGTGRTNEKLFF. Written as DNA, the CDR3 is TGTGCCAGCAGACACGGGACAGGAAGAACTAATGAAAAACTGTTTTTT.

V usage is TRBV2 and J usage is TRBJ1-6; D remains ambiguous. The V end lost 2 bases, the J end lost 7 bases, and 9 bases lay between the germline ends. This CDR3 has 14 residues. Germline assignment: CDR1 SNHLY and CDR2 FYNNEI. This CDR3 reads CASSENRRNSPLHF. In DNA, the CDR3 is TGTGCCAGCAGTGAAAACAGACGGAATTCACCCCTCCACTTT.

Written as DNA, the CDR3 is TGTGCCAGCTCGCGGACTAGCGGAGAATCGAACACCGGGGAGCTGTTTTTT. It translates to CASSRTSGESNTGELFF. The chain recombines TRBV18 with TRBJ2-2; TRBD2 matches 10 bases. The CDR3 runs to 17 residues. Germline CDR1 KGHSH, CDR2 LQKENI. J was trimmed by 0 bases and V by 6 bases; bases with no gene match: 7.

The chain carries TRBV25-1 and TRBJ2-3, with D tentatively TRBD2 (5 bases). The germline V gene has CDR1 MGHDK and CDR2 SYGVNS. The ends were cut back, 4 bases at V and 4 bases at J, with 15 bases in the middle. CDR3 length: 15 amino acids. As DNA, the CDR3 is TGTGCCAGCAGTGGGGCTAGCTTTCGATCAGATACGCAGTATTTT. It codes for CASSGASFRSDTQYF. The full variable domain, in which reference TRBV25-1 and TRBJ2-3 provide the parts outside the CDR3, is EADIYQTPRYLVIGTGKKITLECSQTMGHDKMYWYQQDPGMELHLIHYSYGVNSTEKGDLSSESTVSRIRTEHFPLTLESARPSHTSQYLCASSGASFRSDTQYFGPGTRLTVL.

The chain is built from TRBV6-5 and TRBJ2-3, with no clear D. Germline CDR1 is MNHEY and CDR2 is SVGAGI. This CDR3 spans 14 amino acids. V was cut by 2 bases and J by 2 bases, with 8 bases left in between. CDR3 DNA sequence: TGTGCCAGCAGTTACCAGAACCCCACAGATACGCAGTATTTT. Amino acid sequence: CASSYQNPTDTQYF.

This clone was found a few times. The chain combines TRBV9 with TRBJ1-2; tentative D call: TRBD1 (6 bases). Trimming shortened V by 5 bases and J by 7 bases, and 15 bases separated the two germline ends. CDR1 and CDR2 (germline): SGDLS, YYNGEE. The CDR3 is 13 residues long. CDR3 region: CASSETGDGGYTF. The DNA for the CDR3 is TGTGCCAGCAGTGAGACAGGAGATGGTGGCTACACCTTC.

This sequence joins TRBV2 and TRBJ2-3; 11 bases map to TRBD2. Germline lookup yields CDR1 SNHLY and CDR2 FYNNEI. V gave up 4 bases and J gave up 0 bases; unmatched junction bases: 6. The CDR3 consists of 17 residues. The CDR3 DNA reads TGTGCCAGCAGTGTTAGGACTAGCGGGCCTAGCACAGATACGCAGTATTTT. Translated: CASSVRTSGPSTDTQYF.

The J gene is TRBJ1-1, the V gene TRBV25-1; D is ambiguous. V was shortened by 5 bases and J by 0 bases, with 7 bases between the two germline ends. The CDR3 totals 13 residues. Germline lookup yields CDR1 MGHDK and CDR2 SYGVNS. CDR3 amino acids: CASSKGMNTEAFF. The CDR3 DNA reads as TGTGCCAGCAGTAAGGGAATGAACACTGAAGCTTTCTTT.

The rearrangement uses TRBV10-2 and TRBJ2-7; 7 bases align to TRBD2. V shed 3 bases, J shed 7 bases, and the junction held 6 bases outside the gene matches. The germline V gene encodes CDR1 WSHSY and CDR2 SAAADI. This CDR3 has 13 amino acids. The CDR3 here is CASSEGRGLEQYF. The CDR3 nucleotides are TGCGCCAGCAGTGAAGGGAGGGGCTTGGAGCAGTACTTC.

This chain links TRBV18 with TRBJ2-7; 8 bases fit TRBD1. The length of the CDR3 is 15 residues. Looked up from germline, CDR1 is KGHSH and CDR2 is LQKENI. Trimming at V came to 0 bases and at J to 4 bases, leaving 5 bases not matched to a gene. The CDR3 bases are TGTGCCAGCTCACCACCTACCAGGGGGCTATACGAGCAGTACTTC. Amino acid sequence: CASSPPTRGLYEQYF.

V and J are TRBV9 and TRBJ2-5; the match to TRBD2 covers 10 bases. This CDR3 is built from 17 residues. CDR1 is SGDLS and CDR2 is YYNGEE in the germline V gene. Trimming at V came to 4 bases and at J to 2 bases, leaving 11 bases not matched to a gene. The CDR3 spells CASSPGVSGGQQETQYF. CDR3 in DNA: TGTGCCAGCAGCCCCGGAGTTAGCGGGGGGCAACAAGAGACCCAGTACTTC. The full variable domain, its missing parts supplied by reference TRBV9 and TRBJ2-5, is DSGVTQTPKHLITATGQRVTLRCSPRSGDLSVYWYQQSLDQGLQFLIQYYNGEERAKGNILERFSAQQFPDLHSELNLSSLELGDSALYFCASSPGVSGGQQETQYFGPGTRLLVL.

This clone has a handful of counts. This chain uses TRBV7-8 with TRBJ1-2; tentative D call: TRBD1 (6 bases). Germline values: CDR1 SGHVS, CDR2 FQNEAQ. The length of the CDR3 is 12 residues. Trimming took 4 bases from V and 5 from J, leaving 8 bases between them. CDR3 sequence reads: CASSSDSYGYTF. DNA for the CDR3: TGTGCCAGCAGCTCGGACAGTTATGGCTACACCTTC.

The rearrangement joins TRBV29-1 to TRBJ1-2; D remains ambiguous. Germline-derived CDR1 and CDR2 are SQVTM and ANQGSEA. Trimming removed 4 bases at V and 0 bases at J, with 6 bases between. The CDR3 covers 12 residues. CDR3 region: CSVGLSNYGYTF. The CDR3 DNA follows: TGCAGCGTTGGTCTGTCTAACTATGGCTACACCTTC. Full variable domain (rest looked up from reference TRBV29-1 and TRBJ1-2): SAVISQKPSRDICQRGTSLTIQCQVDSQVTMMFWYRQQPGQSLTLIATANQGSEATYESGFVIDKFPISRPNLTFSTLTVSNMSPEDSSIYLCSVGLSNYGYTFGSGTRLTVV.